The 28 T cell receptor beta chains in this list originate from one sample, sequenced in a study of T-cell reconstitution after alpha-beta-depleted transplantation in children. The TCRbeta library was prepared with unique molecular identifiers. TCRdb reprocessed the PCR reads via MiXCR and lists one record per CDR3 protein. The profile shows around 210,000 distinct CDR3 sequences, approximately 7% of them singletons. The sample consisted of PBMCs, taken before TCRalphabeta/CD19-depleted stem cell transplant. These receptors were collected from a boy between 2 and 10 years old with acute lymphoblastic leukemia, due to receive a stem cell transplant.

The rearrangement links TRBV7-8 to TRBJ1-4; D is ambiguous. Germline CDR1 reads SGHVS; CDR2 reads FQNEAQ. The CDR3 covers 16 residues. V gave up 5 bases and J gave up 0 bases, with 13 bases separating them. The CDR3 DNA is TGTGCCAGCAGCCCGACGGCACCCGCAACTAATGAAAAACTGTTTTTT. Translating gives CASSPTAPATNEKLFF. The variable domain in full, completed from reference TRBV7-8 and TRBJ1-4, reads GAGVSQSPRYKVAKRGQDVALRCDPISGHVSLFWYQQALGQGPEFLTYFQNEAQLDKSGLPSDRFFAERPEGSVSTLKIQRTQQEDSAVYLCASSPTAPATNEKLFFGSGTQLSVL.

This clonotype showed up many times. This chain connects TRBV29-1 to TRBJ1-2, with a weak D call TRBD1 (5 bases). Germline CDR1 reads SQVTM; CDR2 reads ANQGSEA. Trimming took off 7 bases at V and 7 bases at J, with 13 bases between the two ends. The CDR3 is 11 amino acids. CDR3 coding DNA: TGCAGCGCCGGGGACCAATTTGGCTACACCTTC. It is translated as CSAGDQFGYTF.

CDR3 amino acids: CASRSIYGYTF. DNA for the CDR3: TGTGCCAGCAGATCCATCTATGGCTACACCTTC. The rearrangement uses TRBV12-3 or TRBV12-4 and TRBJ1-2, with no clear D. Trimming stripped 6 bases from V and 4 bases from J, with 6 bases between. The CDR3 has 11 amino acids.

This clonotype came up many times. The chain joins TRBV10-3 to TRBJ1-2; D might be TRBD1 (6 bases). V lost 0 bases to trimming and J lost 8 bases, with 13 bases between them. Germline lookup yields CDR1 ENHRY and CDR2 SYGVKD. The CDR3 has 14 amino acids. CDR3 in amino acids: CAISESTGLWGYTF. The CDR3 DNA follows: TGTGCCATCAGTGAGTCGACAGGCCTTTGGGGCTACACCTTC.

Ten or more counts support this clonotype. This chain links TRBV6-4 with TRBJ2-3; weak D call: TRBD2 (5 bases). There are 14 residues in the CDR3. Trimming shortened V by 8 bases and J by 2 bases, and 14 bases separated the two germline ends. The germline V gene has CDR1 MRHNA and CDR2 SNTAGT. CDR3 bases: TGTGCCAGCGAACCGGGATCTCTCACAGATACGCAGTATTTT. Its translation is CASEPGSLTDTQYF.

This clonotype was counted ten times or more. The genes are TRBV29-1 and TRBJ2-7, with D perhaps matching TRBD1 (8 bases). The V end lost 8 bases, the J end lost 7 bases, and 15 bases lay between the germline ends. Germline assignment: CDR1 SQVTM and CDR2 ANQGSEA. This CDR3 has 11 residues. The chain's CDR3 is CSFHRGGEQYF. The CDR3 coding sequence is TGCAGCTTCCACAGGGGGGGTGAGCAGTACTTC.

This chain uses TRBV7-2 with TRBJ1-2; TRBD1 agrees at 8 bases. The CDR3 has 16 residues. Losses at the gene ends were 5 bases for V and 6 bases for J; bases not matched to a gene: 14. Germline lookup yields CDR1 SGHTA and CDR2 FQGNSA. CDR3 DNA sequence: TGTGCCAGCAGCCCCTGGACAGGGAACGATCGTGATGGCTACACCTTC. As protein: CASSPWTGNDRDGYTF.

On this clonotype: A much larger clone differs from this one at a single base, so this may be a read error. This sequence joins TRBV12-3 or TRBV12-4 and TRBJ2-2; 11 bases are a match to TRBD2. Losses at the gene ends were 7 bases for V and 6 bases for J; bases not matched to a gene: 10. The CDR3 contains 16 residues. CDR3 DNA: TGTGCCAGCACCTGGCTTAGCGGGGGGGCTTCCGGGGAGCTGTTTTTT. Its protein is CASTWLSGGASGELFF.

At least ten counts were recorded for this clonotype. This chain links TRBV7-8 with TRBJ2-1, with TRBD1 matching 7 bases. CDR1 is SGHVS and CDR2 is FQNEAQ in the germline V gene. The junction had 4 bases not matched to a gene; V was cut back by 4 bases and J by 4 bases. The CDR3 covers 14 residues. Here the CDR3 reads CASSSRGLYNEQFF. As DNA, the CDR3 is TGTGCCAGCAGCTCTAGGGGGCTGTACAATGAGCAGTTCTTC.

The CDR3 DNA is TGCGCCAGCAGCCAGGCCCCCCCTGGGAACTATGGCTACACCTTC. It codes for CASSQAPPGNYGYTF. The chain recombines TRBV4-3 with TRBJ1-2; D is unresolved. Germline CDR1 LGHNA, CDR2 YSLEER. V dropped 3 bases and J dropped 2 bases, with 13 bases sitting between them. The length of the CDR3 is 15 residues.

At least ten counts were recorded for this clonotype. The V call is TRBV5-1, the J call TRBJ2-3, with 11 bases lining up with TRBD1. The germline V gene encodes CDR1 SGHRS and CDR2 YFSETQ. Trimming took 2 bases from V and 0 from J; bases not matched to a gene: 2. This CDR3 spans 16 amino acids. In nucleotides, the CDR3 is TGCGCCAGCAGCTTTGGACAGGGGGCGAGCACAGATACGCAGTATTTT. As protein: CASSFGQGASTDTQYF. Based on the CDR3 plus reference TRBV5-1 and TRBJ2-3, the full variable domain is KAGVTQTPRYLIKTRGQQVTLSCSPISGHRSVSWYQQTPGQGLQFLFEYFSETQRNKGNFPGRFSGRQFSNSRSEMNVSTLELGDSALYLCASSFGQGASTDTQYFGPGTRLTVL.

This clonotype came up many times. The genes are TRBV27 and TRBJ1-1, with 8 bases that match TRBD1. The junction had 2 bases not matched to a gene; V was cut back by 4 bases and J by 4 bases. CDR3 length equals 13 residues. The V gene's germline CDR1 is MNHEY and CDR2 SMNVEV (reference sequence). The CDR3 region is CASSWTGITEAFF. The CDR3 coding sequence is TGTGCCAGCAGTTGGACAGGGATCACTGAAGCTTTCTTT.

The chain is built from TRBV4-2 and TRBJ2-2; D might be TRBD2 (6 bases). This CDR3 has 17 amino acids. Trimming took 1 base from V and 3 from J, leaving 15 bases between them. CDR1 is LGHNA and CDR2 is YNFKEQ in the germline V gene. As DNA, the CDR3 is TGTGCCAGCAGCCAAGGCGGGGCTAGCAGTGACACCGGGGAGCTGTTTTTT. Translation gives CASSQGGASSDTGELFF.

This clonotype was counted between two and nine times. The V and J genes are TRBV7-2 and TRBJ2-2, with a weak D call TRBD1 (5 bases). The CDR3 runs 16 residues. Trimming shortened V by 5 bases and J by 0 bases, and 13 bases separated the two germline ends. Germline V gives CDR1 SGHTA, CDR2 FQGNSA. The CDR3 sequence: CASSPRQLANTGELFF. The CDR3 region has the DNA TGTGCCAGCAGCCCACGACAGCTTGCGAACACCGGGGAGCTGTTTTTT.

The J gene is TRBJ1-6, the V gene TRBV27, with 9 bases lining up with TRBD1. Per the germline V gene, CDR1 is MNHEY and CDR2 is SMNVEV (reference sequence). V lost 6 bases and J lost 12; bases outside the gene matches: 9. The CDR3 loop spans 14 amino acids. The CDR3 loop is CASSPGDRVEPLHF. CDR3 sequence (DNA): TGTGCCAGCAGCCCCGGGGACAGGGTCGAACCCCTCCACTTT.

This clonotype was seen ten or more times. The chain links TRBV7-2 to TRBJ2-1; D is undetermined. Per germline, CDR1 SGHTA and CDR2 FQGNSA. The V gene lost 6 bases and the J gene lost 4 bases, with 16 bases spanning the gap. The CDR3 covers 15 residues. CDR3 coding DNA: TGTGCCAGCAGTCTATCTCGTACAGAGTACAATGAGCAGTTCTTC. This translates into CASSLSRTEYNEQFF.

This clonotype was observed many times. The chain recombines TRBV7-2 with TRBJ1-1, with D maybe TRBD1 (5 bases). V was trimmed by 4 bases and J by 1 base, leaving 10 bases between them. Germline CDR1 SGHTA, CDR2 FQGNSA. This CDR3 is 14 amino acids long. CDR3 protein: CASSSPGRNTEAFF. CDR3 sequence (DNA): TGTGCCAGCAGCTCCCCGGGACGGAACACTGAAGCTTTCTTT.

This clonotype was counted ten times or more. The chain is built from TRBV7-9 and TRBJ2-1; TRBD2 matches 7 bases. The CDR3 is 12 amino acids. CDR1 SEHNR and CDR2 FQNEAQ come from the germline V gene (reference sequence). The trim removed 4 bases at V and 10 bases at J, leaving 4 bases unmatched. The CDR3 DNA sequence: TGTGCCAGCAGCTCGCTAGCGGAAGAGCAGTTCTTC. It specifies CASSSLAEEQFF. The full variable domain, in which reference TRBV7-9 and TRBJ2-1 provide the parts outside the CDR3, is DTGVSQNPRHKITKRGQNVTFRCDPISEHNRLYWYRQTLGQGPEFLTYFQNEAQLEKSRLLSDRFSAERPKGSFSTLEIQRTEQGDSAMYLCASSSLAEEQFFGPGTRLTVL.

This clonotype was seen only a few times. This sequence joins TRBV4-2 and TRBJ2-1; 7 bases are shared with TRBD1. Germline CDR1 is LGHNA and CDR2 is YNFKEQ. The CDR3 is made up of 16 amino acids. With 0 bases clipped from V and 4 bases from J, the junction kept 6 bases outside the gene matches. The CDR3 here is CASSQDPQGLYNEQFF. DNA of the CDR3: TGTGCCAGCAGCCAAGATCCACAGGGGCTTTACAATGAGCAGTTCTTC.

This clonotype was seen at least ten times. The chain uses TRBV6-1 and TRBJ1-5, with 10 bases fitting TRBD1. CDR1 MNHNS and CDR2 SASEGT come from the germline V gene. This CDR3 contains 16 residues. Losses at the gene ends were 6 bases for V and 0 bases for J; bases not matched to a gene: 5. CDR3 DNA sequence: TGTGCCAGCAGGAAGAGGACAGGGGGTAGCAATCAGCCCCAGCATTTT. Amino acid sequence: CASRKRTGGSNQPQHF.

This clonotype was detected only a few times. The chain has TRBV4-3 and TRBJ2-1; D remains unclear. The CDR3 loop spans 14 amino acids. V was cut by 0 bases and J by 6 bases, with 9 bases left in between. Germline CDR1 is LGHNA and CDR2 is YSLEER. CDR3 in amino acids: CASSQEGWGNEQFF. The CDR3 DNA reads TGCGCCAGCAGCCAAGAGGGGTGGGGCAATGAGCAGTTCTTC.

This clonotype has only a few counts. This sequence joins TRBV12-3 or TRBV12-4 and TRBJ1-2; 9 bases are a match to TRBD1. The CDR3 contains 13 residues. V gave up 4 bases and J gave up 6 bases; unmatched junction bases: 3. CDR3 bases: TGTGCCAGCAGTTCGGGACAGGGACATGGCTACACCTTC. This codes for CASSSGQGHGYTF.

J is TRBJ1-5 and V is TRBV12-3 or TRBV12-4; D gene ambiguous. V lost 3 bases and J lost 4, with 13 bases in between. The CDR3 spans 15 residues. CDR3 in amino acids: CASSLQEGGNQPQHF. CDR3 coding DNA: TGTGCCAGCAGTTTGCAGGAGGGCGGGAATCAGCCCCAGCATTTT.

This clonotype was detected ten times or more. The chain is built from TRBV28 and TRBJ2-3; 7 bases align to TRBD2. The CDR3 extends over 13 amino acids. The germline V gene has CDR1 MDHEN and CDR2 SYDVKM. V shed 11 bases, J shed 4 bases, and the junction held 9 bases outside the gene matches. The CDR3, as DNA: TGTGCCGGCACGACTAGCAGCTCAGATACGCAGTATTTT. Translation: CAGTTSSSDTQYF. The variable domain in full, with the rest retrieved from reference TRBV28 and TRBJ2-3, is DVKVTQSSRYLVKRTGEKVFLECVQDMDHENMFWYRQDPGLGLRLIYFSYDVKMKEKGDIPEGYSVSREKKERFSLILESASTNQTSMYLCAGTTSSSDTQYFGPGTRLTVL.

This clonotype was recorded many times. V is TRBV5-1 and J is TRBJ2-1; 9 nucleotides match TRBD1. The germline gives CDR1 SGHRS, CDR2 YFSETQ. The CDR3 runs to 13 residues. Trimming removed 8 bases from V and 7 bases from J; junction bases left unmatched: 7. DNA of the CDR3: TGCGCCAGAACAGGACAGGGGAGGAATGAGCAGTTCTTC. It specifies CARTGQGRNEQFF.

This clonotype was seen at least ten times. The V gene is TRBV6-5, the J gene TRBJ2-7; TRBD1 is a possible D gene (6 bases). This CDR3 is 15 amino acids long. V dropped 2 bases and J dropped 4 bases, with 15 bases sitting between them. CDR1 is MNHEY, CDR2 SVGAGI, per germline. The CDR3 DNA follows: TGTGCCAGCAGTTACACCGGGACATTGGGATACGAGCAGTACTTC. It codes for CASSYTGTLGYEQYF.

This clonotype appeared many times. J is TRBJ2-7 and V is TRBV5-1, with 7 bases aligning to TRBD1. The CDR3 has 15 residues. V shed 1 base, J shed 1 base, and the junction held 5 bases outside the gene matches. Germline-derived CDR1 and CDR2 are SGHRS and YFSETQ. CDR3: CASSLSGTESYEQYF. DNA of the CDR3: TGCGCCAGCAGCTTGTCGGGGACAGAGTCCTACGAGCAGTACTTC.

This chain joins TRBV20-1 and TRBJ2-4; 7 bases are shared with TRBD1. CDR1 is DFQATT and CDR2 is SNEGSKA in the germline V gene (reference sequence). V shed 1 base and J 13 bases; nucleotides not matched to a gene: 10. CDR3 length equals 13 residues. CDR3 nucleotide sequence: TGCAGTGCTAGAGGTGACAGGGCCCCGGGGCAGTACTTC. It encodes CSARGDRAPGQYF.